Listed below are T cell receptor beta chains from one sample, sequenced in a study of blood T cells in healthy people across ages. TCRdb re-called the 5' RACE reads with MiXCR, one entry per CDR3 protein. The table includes hundreds of thousands of distinct CDR3 sequences, 20% to 25% detected once. The same sample was also studied in work on T cells of mothers and their children.

Sequenced input: blood. The source of these receptors is a boy aged 5-17 years in good health. CDR3s leave out the opening cysteine and the closing phenylalanine or tryptophan. The order of the fields is CDR3 length, V gene, J gene, CDR3 protein.

>11|TRBV28|TRBJ2-7
ASSLRGFGEQY
>13|TRBV10-3|TRBJ2-3
AISPASGDTDTQY
>15|TRBV7-9|TRBJ2-2
ASSPRQGSENTGELF
>12|TRBV7-9|TRBJ2-1
ASRAGDNGNEQF
>13|TRBV7-9|TRBJ1-2
ASSLETGEDYGYT
>10|TRBV20-1|NA
SVPGQTYEQY
>9|TRBV29-1|TRBJ2-1
SVDKYNEQF
>10|TRBV6-2/TRBV6-3|TRBJ2-1
ASRNLAGVLF
>10|TRBV12-5|NA
ASGLPRTEQF
>11|TRBV12-3/TRBV12-4|TRBJ1-1
ASSVSTNTEAF
>15|TRBV14|TRBJ2-4
ASSHSLTGESRNIQY
>12|TRBV7-9|TRBJ2-5
ASSLVQGGETQY
>14|TRBV12-3/TRBV12-4|TRBJ1-4
ASSSYRDPANEKLF
>13|TRBV5-6|TRBJ2-1
ASSAPGQGVDEQF
>14|TRBV6-6|TRBJ2-4
ASSSFGGARENIQY
>16|TRBV21-1|TRBJ2-5
ASSNLGRYCLEEETQY